Sequencing of this T cell receptor beta chain was carried out in a study of monozygotic twins with inflammatory bowel disease. With the 5' RACE reads reprocessed, TCRdb shows one record per CDR3 protein and no DNA. This repertoire includes around 410,000 distinct CDR3 sequences. The TCR comes from a human donor with ulcerative colitis or Crohn's disease, or a healthy co-twin of an affected twin (not recorded which). Material for sequencing was blood.

CDR3 sequence: CSVEGRKGSYEQYF. The rearrangement uses TRBV29-1 and TRBJ2-7; no DNA is available, so the TRBD1 call from TCRdb remains unchecked. The CDR3 covers 14 residues. Germline CDR1 and CDR2: SQVTM and ANQGSEA.